One sample yielded the 9 T cell receptor beta chains listed below, sequenced in a study of control samples from healthy donors and cancer patients (dated by TCRdb to the early 2020s). The library was made by the immunoSEQ multiplex PCR assay. The clones in this table, taken by TCRdb from immuneACCESS, are in-frame only. Not every clone is retained; where verified, under half of the shortfall comes from an unresolved V gene, and the cause of the rest is unknown. A total of 170,000 or so clones appear in this sample, 90% to 95% of them only once. The ten largest clones represent 8.5% of the sample. Sequencing was performed on blood. Receptors were obtained from a woman aged 40 to 50 in good health.

CDR3 in DNA: TGTGCCATCAGTGGGGACCAAGAGACCCAGTACTTC. Its translation is CAISGDQETQYF. The V gene is TRBV10-3, the J gene TRBJ2-5; no definite D call. The V and J ends lost 4 bases and 0 bases respectively, with 3 bases between them. This CDR3 has 12 residues. Germline CDR1 is ENHRY and CDR2 is SYGVKD.

The J gene is TRBJ1-2, the V gene TRBV10-3; tentatively, D is TRBD1 (5 bases). V was pared by 11 bases and J by 10 bases, with 23 bases between. The CDR3 extends over 13 amino acids. Germline lookup yields CDR1 ENHRY and CDR2 SYGVKD. For the CDR3, the DNA is TGTGCCGGGACTGACAGCCCCCAAGAGGACTACACCTTC. Its protein product is CAGTDSPQEDYTF.

Comments on this clone: Relative to the germline gene, one junction end is altered; a read error may explain this. The rearrangement uses TRBV11-2 and TRBJ1-2; tentative D call: TRBD1 (6 bases). This CDR3 has 14 residues. The V gene's germline CDR1 is SGHAT and CDR2 FQNNGV. The CDR3 region is CASSLDRSAYGYTF. In nucleotides, the CDR3 is TGTGCCAGCAGCCTAGACAGGTCAGCCTATGGCTACACCTTC. Together with reference TRBV11-2 and TRBJ1-2, the CDR3 gives the full variable domain: EAGVAQSPRYKIIEKRQSVAFWCNPISGHATLYWYQQILGQGPKLLIQFQNNGVVDDSQLPKDRFSAERLKGVDSTLKIQPAKLEDSAVYLCASSLDRSAYGYTFGSGTRLTVV.

V usage is TRBV18 and J usage is TRBJ1-4; D remains unclear. V was trimmed by 1 base and J by 5 bases, leaving 8 bases between them. Germline CDR1 KGHSH, CDR2 LQKENI. This CDR3 is 14 amino acids long. CDR3 protein: CASSPRAANEKLFF. The CDR3 bases are TGTGCCAGCTCACCACGGGCAGCGAATGAAAAACTGTTTTTT.

This chain joins TRBV20-1 and TRBJ1-1; 7 bases agree with TRBD1. This CDR3 spans 14 amino acids. The V and J ends lost 3 bases and 1 base, in that order; junction bases with no gene match: 5. Germline V gene sequence: CDR1 DFQATT, CDR2 SNEGSKA (reference sequence). The CDR3 region has the DNA TGCAGTGCTAGTATGGGGACAGCGAACACTGAAGCTTTCTTT. Protein sequence: CSASMGTANTEAFF.

V usage is TRBV5-1 and J usage is TRBJ2-5; possible D gene TRBD1, 6 bases. The germline gives CDR1 SGHRS, CDR2 YFSETQ. The CDR3 runs to 15 residues. V was trimmed by 4 bases and J by 2 bases, leaving 15 bases between them. The CDR3 loop reads CASSPGAGTQETQYF. The DNA for the CDR3 is TGCGCCAGCAGCCCAGGGGCAGGGACACAAGAGACCCAGTACTTC.

The chain is built from TRBV20-1 and TRBJ2-5; a possible D gene is TRBD1 (6 bases). The CDR3 consists of 13 residues. V was pared by 3 bases and J by 3 bases, with 11 bases between. Germline CDR1 DFQATT, CDR2 SNEGSKA (reference sequence). CDR3: CSASQGQEETQYF. The CDR3 DNA reads as TGCAGTGCTAGTCAGGGGCAGGAAGAGACCCAGTACTTC.

The genes are TRBV15 and TRBJ1-5; D ambiguous. CDR3 size: 15 residues. Trimming removed 0 bases from V and 5 bases from J, with 11 bases in between. CDR1 LNHNV and CDR2 YYDKDF come from the germline V gene (reference sequence). The CDR3 region is CATSRDPTSYQPQHF. The CDR3 nucleotides read TGTGCCACCAGCAGAGATCCAACAAGTTATCAGCCCCAGCATTTT.

This clone appeared a single time. The rearrangement links TRBV20-1 to TRBJ1-3, with D unresolved. This CDR3 comprises 11 residues. Germline CDR1 reads DFQATT; CDR2 reads SNEGSKA (reference sequence). V gave up 5 bases and J gave up 6 bases, with 8 bases separating them. CDR3 in amino acids: CSALIENTIYF. CDR3 sequence (DNA): TGCAGTGCTTTGATTGAAAACACCATATATTTT.